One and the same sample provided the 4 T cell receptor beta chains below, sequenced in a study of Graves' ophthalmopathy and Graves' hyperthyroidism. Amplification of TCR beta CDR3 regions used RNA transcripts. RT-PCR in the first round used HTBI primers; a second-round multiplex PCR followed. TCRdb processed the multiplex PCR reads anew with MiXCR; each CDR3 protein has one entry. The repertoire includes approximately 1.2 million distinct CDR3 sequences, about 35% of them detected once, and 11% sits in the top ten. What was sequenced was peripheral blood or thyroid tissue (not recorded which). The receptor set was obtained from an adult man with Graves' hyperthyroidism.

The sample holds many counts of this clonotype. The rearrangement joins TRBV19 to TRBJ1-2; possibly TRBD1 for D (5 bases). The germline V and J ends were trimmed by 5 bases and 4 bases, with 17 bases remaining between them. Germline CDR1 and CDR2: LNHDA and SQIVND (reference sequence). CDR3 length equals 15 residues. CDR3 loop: CASSPGPPGGYGYTF. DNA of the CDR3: TGTGCCAGTAGTCCGGGTCCGCCTGGGGGCTATGGCTACACCTTC.

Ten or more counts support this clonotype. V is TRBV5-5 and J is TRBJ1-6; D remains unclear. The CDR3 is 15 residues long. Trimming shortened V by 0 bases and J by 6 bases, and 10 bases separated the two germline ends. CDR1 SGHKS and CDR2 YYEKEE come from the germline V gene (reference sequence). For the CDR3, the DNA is TGTGCCAGCAGCTTGGCGGCTTCCCCTAATTCACCCCTCCACTTT. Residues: CASSLAASPNSPLHF.

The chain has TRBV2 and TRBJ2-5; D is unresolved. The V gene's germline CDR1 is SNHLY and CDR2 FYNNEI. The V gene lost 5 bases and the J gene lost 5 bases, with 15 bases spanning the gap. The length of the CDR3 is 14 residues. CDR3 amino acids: CASSLYWEGETQYF. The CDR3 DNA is TGTGCCAGCAGTCTTTACTGGGAAGGCGAGACCCAGTACTTC.

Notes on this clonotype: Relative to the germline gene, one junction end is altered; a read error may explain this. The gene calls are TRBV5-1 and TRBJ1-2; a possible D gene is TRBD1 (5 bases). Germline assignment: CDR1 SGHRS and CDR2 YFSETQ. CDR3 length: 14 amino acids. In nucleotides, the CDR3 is TGTGCCAGCAGCTTGGGAAGGGACCCAGGGGGCTACACCTTC. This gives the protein CASSLGRDPGGYTF. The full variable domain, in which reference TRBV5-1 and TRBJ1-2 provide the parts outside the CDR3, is KAGVTQTPRYLIKTRGQQVTLSCSPISGHRSVSWYQQTPGQGLQFLFEYFSETQRNKGNFPGRFSGRQFSNSRSEMNVSTLELGDSALYLCASSLGRDPGGYTFGSGTRLTVV.